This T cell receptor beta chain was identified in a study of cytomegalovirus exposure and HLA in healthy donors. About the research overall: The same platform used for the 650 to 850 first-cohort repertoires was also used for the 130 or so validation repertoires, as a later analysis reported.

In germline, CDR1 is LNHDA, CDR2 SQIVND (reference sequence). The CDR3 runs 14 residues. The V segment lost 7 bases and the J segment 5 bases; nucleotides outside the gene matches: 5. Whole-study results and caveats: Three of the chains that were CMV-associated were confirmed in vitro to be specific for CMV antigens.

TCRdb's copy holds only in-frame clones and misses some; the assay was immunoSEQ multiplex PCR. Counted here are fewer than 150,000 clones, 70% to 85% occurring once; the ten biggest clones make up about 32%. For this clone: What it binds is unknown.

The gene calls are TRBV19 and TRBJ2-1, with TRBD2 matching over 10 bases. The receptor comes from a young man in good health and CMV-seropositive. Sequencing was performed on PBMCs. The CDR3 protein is CASTLAGANNEQFF. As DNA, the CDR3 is TGTGCCAGTACCCTAGCGGGGGCTAACAATGAGCAGTTCTTC.